This T cell receptor beta chain emerged from a study of T cell responses to AZD1222 COVID-19 vaccine. With 5 bases removed from V and 3 bases from J, the gap between germline ends came to 5 bases. Germline values: CDR1 MNHEY, CDR2 SVGEGT. The CDR3 extends over 11 amino acids. TCRdb's copy holds only in-frame clones and misses some; the assay was immunoSEQ multiplex PCR. The sample shows 100,000 to 150,000 clones, over 75% of them seen only once. Source: peripheral blood, taken on day 0 of AZD1222 vaccination. The TCR was taken from an adult in good health. This chain uses TRBV6-2 or TRBV6-3 with TRBJ2-7; maybe TRBD1 (5 bases). The CDR3 DNA reads as TGTGCCAGCAGTAGGGGCTACGAGCAGTACTTC. Encoded protein: CASSRGYEQYF.